Shown below are 14 T cell receptor beta chains from a single sample sequenced in a study of blood T cell repertoires in COVID-19. Sequencing was performed with immunoSEQ multiplex PCR; in TCRdb, only in-frame clones are kept and a portion is missing. This table holds a few hundred thousand clones, 80% to 90% found once. Sequenced sample: peripheral blood. These receptors all come from a man between 18 and 29 years old with COVID-19, enrolled during active disease.

The V gene is TRBV7-9, the J gene TRBJ2-7; TRBD2 matches at 7 bases. Trimming at V came to 6 bases and at J to 2 bases, leaving 4 bases not matched to a gene. Germline lookup yields CDR1 SEHNR and CDR2 FQNEAQ (reference sequence). The CDR3 sequence is 13 residues long. The CDR3: CASRGRGAYEQYF. The CDR3 DNA reads as TGTGCCAGCAGGGGCCGGGGGGCCTACGAGCAGTACTTC.

The CDR3 protein is CASSSIQGSGGYTF. CDR3 nucleotide sequence: TGTGCCAGCAGCTCGATACAGGGTTCCGGTGGCTACACCTTC. The chain is built from TRBV7-6 and TRBJ1-2, with D perhaps TRBD1 (6 bases). Germline values: CDR1 SGHVS, CDR2 FNYEAQ. This CDR3 contains 14 residues. Trimming cost V 4 bases and J 7 bases, with 16 bases left between them.

This rearrangement joins TRBV13 to TRBJ1-4; no reliable D call. Trimming shortened V by 5 bases and J by 7 bases, and 11 bases separated the two germline ends. The CDR3 contains 13 residues. Germline V CDR1 and CDR2: PRHDT, FYEKMQ (reference sequence). The CDR3 sequence: CASSKAPSEKLFF. The CDR3 nucleotides are TGTGCCAGCAGCAAAGCCCCTAGTGAAAAACTGTTTTTT.

The CDR3 loop is CASSFNHEQYF. The CDR3 nucleotides are TGCGCCAGCAGCTTCAATCACGAGCAGTACTTC. This chain uses TRBV5-1 with TRBJ2-7; D remains unclear. The CDR3 extends over 11 amino acids. The V end was cut by 2 bases, the J end by 5 bases, with 5 bases between. Germline assignment: CDR1 SGHRS and CDR2 YFSETQ.

This chain joins TRBV19 and TRBJ1-1, with D possibly being TRBD1 (5 bases). Trimming took 5 bases from V and 6 from J, leaving 16 bases between them. The length of the CDR3 is 14 residues. Germline CDR1 and CDR2: LNHDA and SQIVND (reference sequence). This CDR3 is CASSVRVDVAEAFF. Written as DNA, the CDR3 is TGTGCCAGTAGTGTCAGGGTCGACGTGGCTGAAGCTTTCTTT.

V gene TRBV4-1 combines with J gene TRBJ2-1; a weak D match, TRBD1 (7 bases). Germline CDR1 reads MGHRA; CDR2 reads YSYEKL. Trimming pared 0 bases from V and 7 bases from J, leaving 13 bases between. The CDR3 is 15 residues long. The CDR3 DNA follows: TGCGCCAGCAGCCAAGACAGGGGGGTAGGGAATGAGCAGTTCTTC. Protein product: CASSQDRGVGNEQFF.

The J gene is TRBJ1-2, the V gene TRBV15; D gene ambiguous. The CDR3 has 13 residues. In germline, CDR1 is LNHNV, CDR2 YYDKDF (reference sequence). V gave up 5 bases and J gave up 5 bases, with 12 bases separating them. The DNA for the CDR3 is TGTGCCACCAGCCAGATCACGGGGTATGGCTACACCTTC. Translation: CATSQITGYGYTF.

CDR3 bases: TGTGCCTGGAGGGCGGGGCTAGCGTATCCAGATACGCAGTATTTT. As protein: CAWRAGLAYPDTQYF. The chain joins TRBV30 to TRBJ2-3; a weak D match, TRBD2 (6 bases). Germline V CDR1 and CDR2: GTSNPN, SVGIG (reference sequence). Trimming took off 3 bases at V and 4 bases at J, with 17 bases between the two ends. The CDR3 sequence is 15 residues long.

The chain links TRBV6-5 to TRBJ2-1; D is possibly TRBD1 (5 bases). Germline loops: CDR1 MNHEY, CDR2 SVGAGI. The CDR3 spans 14 residues. V lost 6 bases and J lost 10, with 19 bases in between. The CDR3 spells CASRSGQGYGEQFF. In DNA form, the CDR3 reads TGTGCCAGCAGGAGTGGCCAGGGCTACGGGGAGCAGTTCTTC.

The CDR3 loop reads CASSERGQGHQPQHF. The CDR3 coding sequence is TGTGCCAGCAGTGAAAGGGGACAGGGCCATCAGCCCCAGCATTTT. This sequence joins TRBV6-1 and TRBJ1-5; the match to TRBD1 covers 9 bases. The germline V gene encodes CDR1 MNHNS and CDR2 SASEGT. V lost 2 bases to trimming and J lost 5 bases; unmatched junction nucleotides: 4. This CDR3 is built from 15 residues.

As for this clone: The same CDR3 arises from other DNA sequences in this sample as well. The rearrangement joins TRBV2 to TRBJ1-2; no definite D call. This CDR3 is 12 amino acids long. The V end was cut by 4 bases, the J end by 2 bases, with 5 bases between. Germline assignment: CDR1 SNHLY and CDR2 FYNNEI. CDR3 bases: TGTGCCAGCAGTGGCGGAAACTATGGCTACACCTTC. Its translation: CASSGGNYGYTF.

This chain uses TRBV6-5 with TRBJ1-2, with 8 bases fitting TRBD1. The V and J ends lost 5 bases and 5 bases, in that order; junction bases with no gene match: 7. CDR1 MNHEY and CDR2 SVGAGI come from the germline V gene. The CDR3 contains 14 residues. CDR3 sequence reads: CASSPDRAGYGYTF. The CDR3 nucleotides read TGTGCCAGCAGTCCGGACAGGGCTGGGTATGGCTACACCTTC.

V gene TRBV4-1 combines with J gene TRBJ1-5, with a weak D call TRBD1 (5 bases). CDR1 is MGHRA, CDR2 YSYEKL, per germline. Trimming left V 0 bases short and J 2 bases short, with 8 bases between. The CDR3 sequence is 15 residues long. The DNA of the CDR3 is TGCGCCAGCAGCCAAGAAGGGGTGGGCAATCAGCCCCAGCATTTT. Protein sequence: CASSQEGVGNQPQHF.

The J gene is TRBJ2-1, the V gene TRBV27; D gene uncertain. CDR1 MNHEY and CDR2 SMNVEV come from the germline V gene (reference sequence). V was trimmed by 4 bases and J by 3 bases, leaving 7 bases between them. The CDR3 runs to 13 residues. In DNA, the CDR3 is TGTGCCAGCAGTTCCAACGGCTACAATGAGCAGTTCTTC. Translated, it gives CASSSNGYNEQFF.